The 21 T cell receptor beta chains reported below all come from one sample, sequenced in a study of blood T cell repertoires in COVID-19. Profiling relied on immunoSEQ multiplex PCR, and the TCRdb table lists in-frame clones only, not all of them. The sample records around 190,000 clones, 86% being singletons. Material: PBMCs or T cells enriched from blood (not recorded which). These receptors originate from a woman aged 40 to 50 in a cohort exposed to, infected with or recovered from COVID-19 (not recorded which).

V gene TRBV4-1 combines with J gene TRBJ1-2; 9 bases align to TRBD1. This CDR3 is built from 15 residues. From germline, CDR1 is MGHRA and CDR2 YSYEKL. Losses at the gene ends were 2 bases for V and 4 bases for J; bases not matched to a gene: 5. Written as DNA, the CDR3 is TGCGCCAGCAGCCAACTGACAGGGGGTAGCTATGGCTACACCTTC. Its protein is CASSQLTGGSYGYTF.

This rearrangement joins TRBV5-1 to TRBJ1-2; D remains unclear. With 4 bases removed from V and 4 bases from J, the gap between germline ends came to 17 bases. The CDR3 is 15 residues long. Germline V gene lookup returns CDR1 SGHRS and CDR2 YFSETQ. The CDR3 sequence: CASSPYGVTAYGYTF. The DNA of the CDR3 is TGCGCCAGCAGCCCGTACGGGGTGACGGCCTATGGCTACACCTTC.

The genes are TRBV7-8 and TRBJ2-7; D is possibly TRBD2 (5 bases). The germline CDR1 and CDR2 sequences are SGHVS and FQNEAQ. The CDR3 consists of 14 residues. V lost 7 bases to trimming and J lost 7 bases, with 20 bases between them. The CDR3 bases are TGTGCCAGCACCAACTACGGGAACCCTACGGAGCAGTACTTC. Translated: CASTNYGNPTEQYF.

The V gene is TRBV19, the J gene TRBJ1-2; 10 bases align to TRBD1. CDR1 is LNHDA, CDR2 SQIVND, per germline (reference sequence). The trim removed 3 bases at V and 5 bases at J, leaving 3 bases unmatched. There are 14 residues in the CDR3. CDR3 in amino acids: CASSITGQGYGYTF. CDR3 nucleotide sequence: TGTGCCAGTAGTATTACGGGACAGGGGTATGGCTACACCTTC.

The rearrangement links TRBV15 to TRBJ2-3, with TRBD1 as a possible D gene (5 bases). The V gene lost 5 bases and the J gene lost 3 bases, with 15 bases spanning the gap. Germline V CDR1 and CDR2: LNHNV, YYDKDF (reference sequence). This CDR3 spans 15 amino acids. CDR3 DNA: TGTGCCACCAGCGACCTAGGGGCTGGGACAGATACGCAGTATTTT. It specifies CATSDLGAGTDTQYF.

The rearrangement joins TRBV11-3 to TRBJ2-4, with TRBD1 identical over 7 bases. CDR1 is SGHNT and CDR2 is YENEEA in the germline V gene. The CDR3 is made up of 18 amino acids. V gave up 4 bases and J gave up 0 bases; unmatched junction bases: 12. The DNA for the CDR3 is TGTGCCAGCAGCTCCCTTAACAGGGGAATGCTAGCCAAAAACATTCAGTACTTC. This gives the protein CASSSLNRGMLAKNIQYF.

The genes are TRBV10-3 and TRBJ2-1; 14 nucleotides align to TRBD2. V lost 3 bases and J lost 5; bases outside the gene matches: 6. This CDR3 has 17 residues. The germline CDR1 and CDR2 sequences are ENHRY and SYGVKD. CDR3 region: CAISDPGLAGENNEQFF. CDR3 sequence (DNA): TGTGCCATCAGTGACCCGGGACTAGCGGGGGAGAACAATGAGCAGTTCTTC.

The CDR3 reads CASSFAGGVLTEAFF. CDR3 in DNA: TGTGCCAGCAGTTTTGCAGGGGGCGTTTTAACTGAAGCTTTCTTT. The chain carries TRBV27 and TRBJ1-1; 8 nucleotides line up with TRBD1. Germline V lookup: CDR1 MNHEY, CDR2 SMNVEV (reference sequence). The CDR3 runs 15 residues. J gave up 5 bases and V 3 bases, and 8 bases lay outside the gene matches.

The chain has TRBV6-5 and TRBJ1-3; D unresolved. The CDR3 is 15 residues long. Trimming left V 10 bases short and J 0 bases short, with 16 bases between. Germline V gives CDR1 MNHEY, CDR2 SVGAGI. The CDR3 loop is CATRVSQSSGNTIYF. The CDR3, as DNA: TGTGCCACACGGGTTTCCCAGAGCTCTGGAAACACCATATATTTT.

This clone was detected once. The genes are TRBV5-1 and TRBJ2-3; TRBD1 agrees at 8 bases. The CDR3 sequence is 16 residues long. Germline V gene data show CDR1 as SGHRS and CDR2 as YFSETQ. Trimming took 4 bases from V and 1 from J; bases not matched to a gene: 8. CDR3 DNA: TGCGCCAGCAGCGTTGGGGCGGGACAGGGCACAGATACGCAGTATTTT. Its translation: CASSVGAGQGTDTQYF.

The genes are TRBV28 and TRBJ1-3; TRBD1 might be the D (5 bases). The length of the CDR3 is 14 residues. Trimming cost V 10 bases and J 0 bases, with 13 bases left between them. The germline gives CDR1 MDHEN, CDR2 SYDVKM. The CDR3 loop reads CATLQGSSGNTIYF. CDR3 DNA sequence: TGTGCCACCTTGCAGGGCAGCTCTGGAAACACCATATATTTT. The whole variable domain, filled in from reference TRBV28 and TRBJ1-3, reads DVKVTQSSRYLVKRTGEKVFLECVQDMDHENMFWYRQDPGLGLRLIYFSYDVKMKEKGDIPEGYSVSREKKERFSLILESASTNQTSMYLCATLQGSSGNTIYFGEGSWLTVV.

The CDR3 sequence: CASSSTDSRGYTF. The CDR3 region has the DNA TGCGCCAGCAGCTCGACTGACAGCCGTGGCTACACCTTC. The rearrangement joins TRBV5-1 to TRBJ1-2, with D possibly TRBD1 on 5 matching bases. CDR3 length equals 13 residues. Between the trimmed V and J ends, which lost 3 bases and 7 bases, there was a span of 13 bases. CDR1 is SGHRS and CDR2 is YFSETQ in the germline V gene.

The chain couples TRBV6-2 or TRBV6-3 to TRBJ1-2; D is possibly TRBD1 (6 bases). Trimming took off 6 bases at V and 5 bases at J, with 19 bases between the two ends. The CDR3 length is 15 residues. Germline V gene sequence: CDR1 MNHEY, CDR2 SVGEGT. Here the CDR3 reads CASSRTGTLAYGYTF. CDR3 bases: TGTGCCAGCAGCCGAACCGGGACACTGGCGTATGGCTACACCTTC.

This clone has a handful of counts. This sequence joins TRBV7-9 and TRBJ2-1, with D perhaps TRBD1 (6 bases). V was trimmed by 1 base and J by 10 bases, leaving 14 bases between them. The CDR3 contains 14 residues. Germline V CDR1 and CDR2: SEHNR, FQNEAQ (reference sequence). The CDR3 sequence: CASSLGLQGGEQFF. The DNA of the CDR3 is TGTGCCAGCAGCTTAGGCTTACAGGGTGGAGAGCAGTTCTTC.

This chain links TRBV7-9 with TRBJ2-5, with 7 bases fitting TRBD1. CDR3 length: 15 amino acids. Trimming at V came to 4 bases and at J to 4 bases, leaving 9 bases not matched to a gene. CDR1 is SEHNR, CDR2 FQNEAQ, per germline (reference sequence). The CDR3 bases are TGTGCCAGCAGCTCCCCCTCACAGGGGAGAGAGACCCAGTACTTC. Encoded protein: CASSSPSQGRETQYF.

The gene calls are TRBV4-3 and TRBJ2-1; TRBD2 matches 10 bases. CDR3 length: 17 amino acids. Germline V gives CDR1 LGHNA, CDR2 YSLEER. Trimming took 0 bases from V and 4 from J; bases not matched to a gene: 6. The CDR3 coding sequence is TGCGCCAGCAGCCAAGATTCGGGACTAGCGAGTTACAATGAGCAGTTCTTC. This codes for CASSQDSGLASYNEQFF.

The genes are TRBV28 and TRBJ1-5; D perhaps matches TRBD1 (6 bases). Germline V gene lookup returns CDR1 MDHEN and CDR2 SYDVKM. The CDR3 runs 15 residues. V was cut by 3 bases and J by 6 bases, with 15 bases left in between. This CDR3 reads CASSFAGVQVQPQHF. In nucleotides, the CDR3 is TGTGCCAGCAGTTTTGCAGGGGTACAGGTTCAGCCCCAGCATTTT.

This chain uses TRBV5-1 with TRBJ1-2, with 8 nucleotides matching TRBD1. V shed 4 bases and J 8 bases; nucleotides not matched to a gene: 10. The CDR3 has 14 amino acids. Germline CDR1 and CDR2: SGHRS and YFSETQ. As DNA, the CDR3 is TGCGCCAGCAGCGCCCAGGACAGGGTTGGGGGCTACACCTTC. Translation gives CASSAQDRVGGYTF.

The chain is built from TRBV3-1 (or the pseudogene TRBV3-2) and TRBJ2-2; a possible D gene is TRBD1 (6 bases). This CDR3 contains 20 residues. Germline V gene data show CDR1 as LGHDT and CDR2 as YNNKEL (reference sequence). Deletions cut 1 base from V and 0 bases from J, with 21 bases between. CDR3 DNA: TGTGCCAGCAGCCAAGTCCCCCCAGGGGCGAACCTCGCGAACACCGGGGAGCTGTTTTTT. It specifies CASSQVPPGANLANTGELFF.

In its sample, this clone was seen once. The V call is TRBV5-8, the J call TRBJ1-4, with 8 bases aligning to TRBD1. The V segment lost 4 bases and the J segment 0 bases; nucleotides outside the gene matches: 5. There are 16 residues in the CDR3. Germline loops: CDR1 SGHTS, CDR2 YDEGEE. The CDR3, as DNA: TGTGCCAGCAGCGCCGGACAGGGCGCAACTAATGAAAAACTGTTTTTT. Protein: CASSAGQGATNEKLFF.

V and J are TRBV7-9 and TRBJ1-1; 8 bases align to TRBD1. CDR3 length equals 14 residues. Trimming at V came to 5 bases and at J to 0 bases, leaving 2 bases not matched to a gene. CDR1 is SEHNR and CDR2 is FQNEAQ in the germline V gene (reference sequence). Here the CDR3 reads CASSRTGLNTEAFF. In DNA form, the CDR3 reads TGTGCCAGCAGCAGGACAGGGTTGAACACTGAAGCTTTCTTT.